This passage covers 27 T cell receptor beta chains from one sample sequenced in a study of CD8 T cells in Susac syndrome. When the RNA was reverse transcribed, random hexamers were used with an input of roughly 0.5 to 1 ug. TCRdb processed the immunoSEQ multiplex PCR reads anew with MiXCR; each CDR3 protein has one entry. The sample consists of 150,000 to 200,000 distinct CDR3 sequences, more than 90% of them appearing once. The sample comprised CD4+ T cells from PBMCs. The receptors stem from a human donor in good health.

The CDR3 loop reads CATSRSETQYF. The CDR3 DNA reads TGTGCCACCAGTCGGTCGGAGACCCAGTACTTC. The gene calls are TRBV15 and TRBJ2-5; D gene unclear. Trimming took 6 bases from V and 5 from J, leaving 7 bases between them. This CDR3 is 11 amino acids long. The V gene's germline CDR1 is LNHNV and CDR2 YYDKDF (reference sequence).

The chain uses TRBV7-8 and TRBJ2-7; D is unclear. The germline V gene has CDR1 SGHVS and CDR2 FQNEAQ. Trimming took off 6 bases at V and 5 bases at J, with 8 bases between the two ends. The CDR3 contains 11 residues. CDR3 DNA sequence: TGTGCCAGCAGAATCGGAAACGAGCAGTACTTC. This translates into CASRIGNEQYF. Complete variable domain (other parts from reference TRBV7-8 and TRBJ2-7): GAGVSQSPRYKVAKRGQDVALRCDPISGHVSLFWYQQALGQGPEFLTYFQNEAQLDKSGLPSDRFFAERPEGSVSTLKIQRTQQEDSAVYLCASRIGNEQYFGPGTRLTVT.

The chain uses TRBV20-1 and TRBJ2-1; 7 nucleotides match TRBD1. V lost 5 bases, J lost 4 bases, and 2 bases stayed unmatched. CDR3 length: 12 residues. Germline V CDR1 and CDR2: DFQATT, SNEGSKA (reference sequence). The CDR3 DNA reads TGCAGTGCTTGGGACAGATACAATGAGCAGTTCTTC. Amino acids: CSAWDRYNEQFF.

The chain uses TRBV27 and TRBJ2-7; possible D gene TRBD1, 5 bases. V was shortened by 2 bases and J by 0 bases, with 17 bases between the two germline ends. The CDR3 sequence is 17 residues long. Per the germline V gene, CDR1 is MNHEY and CDR2 is SMNVEV (reference sequence). The CDR3 reads CASSLRPGRVRSYEQYF. DNA for the CDR3: TGTGCCAGCAGTTTACGCCCGGGCAGGGTTCGCTCCTACGAGCAGTACTTC.

The V call is TRBV29-1, the J call TRBJ2-2, with 9 bases fitting TRBD2. CDR3 length: 16 residues. Germline CDR1 and CDR2: SQVTM and ANQGSEA. V shed 3 bases, J shed 7 bases, and the junction held 12 bases outside the gene matches. The CDR3 protein is CSVELVPAGGGGELFF. The CDR3 nucleotides read TGCAGCGTTGAGCTTGTCCCAGCGGGGGGCGGCGGGGAGCTGTTTTTT.

The chain is built from TRBV20-1 and TRBJ2-3; weak D call: TRBD2 (5 bases). V was cut by 3 bases and J by 1 base, with 8 bases left in between. The germline gives CDR1 DFQATT, CDR2 SNEGSKA (reference sequence). The CDR3 totals 13 residues. The CDR3 coding sequence is TGCAGTGCTAGGTGGCGGGGCACAGATACGCAGTATTTT. Residues: CSARWRGTDTQYF.

This CDR3 is CASSTRDRGGAFF. Written as DNA, the CDR3 is TGTGCCAGCAGTACCCGGGACAGGGGTGGTGCTTTCTTT. This sequence joins TRBV12-3 or TRBV12-4 and TRBJ1-1; TRBD1 aligns across 10 bases. V trimming: 5 bases; J trimming: 11 bases; junction bases outside the gene matches: 8. This CDR3 has 13 residues.

The chain carries TRBV15 and TRBJ1-2; TRBD1 might be the D (6 bases). The germline V gene encodes CDR1 LNHNV and CDR2 YYDKDF (reference sequence). Deletions cut 3 bases from V and 7 bases from J, with 18 bases between. The length of the CDR3 is 15 residues. CDR3 DNA sequence: TGTGCCACCAGCAGTCGGCAGGGGTCAGCGGCTGGCTACACCTTC. It codes for CATSSRQGSAAGYTF. Full variable domain (missing parts from reference TRBV15 and TRBJ1-2): DAMVIQNPRYQVTQFGKPVTLSCSQTLNHNVMYWYQQKSSQAPKLLFHYYDKDFNNEADTPDNFQSRRPNTSFCFLDIRSPGLGDTAMYLCATSSRQGSAAGYTFGSGTRLTVV.

The rearrangement links TRBV20-1 to TRBJ2-7, with TRBD1 matching over 7 bases. This CDR3 is built from 14 residues. The V gene end was trimmed by 6 bases and the J gene end by 2 bases; junction bases not matched to a gene: 10. Germline V gives CDR1 DFQATT, CDR2 SNEGSKA (reference sequence). CDR3 in amino acids: CSAQGQTSTYEQYF. In DNA form, the CDR3 reads TGCAGTGCCCAGGGACAGACTTCGACCTACGAGCAGTACTTC.

The chain links TRBV5-4 to TRBJ2-2; the match to TRBD2 covers 7 bases. This CDR3 spans 14 amino acids. The germline CDR1 and CDR2 sequences are SGHNT and YYREEE (reference sequence). J was trimmed by 7 bases and V by 2 bases; bases with no gene match: 5. The CDR3 DNA sequence: TGTGCCAGCAGCTTTACTGGGGAGGGCGGGGAGCTGTTTTTT. Translating it yields CASSFTGEGGELFF.

This chain joins TRBV6-1 and TRBJ1-2; D call uncertain. Germline values: CDR1 MNHNS, CDR2 SASEGT. V shed 0 bases and J shed 2 bases, with 4 bases lying between them. CDR3 size: 13 residues. This chain's CDR3 is CASSEAGNYGYTF. CDR3 bases: TGTGCCAGCAGTGAAGCAGGGAACTATGGCTACACCTTC.

This clonotype turned up a few times. An end of the junction differs from the germline gene, which may be a read error. The V gene is TRBV4-3, the J gene TRBJ1-1; D not certain. Germline CDR1 reads LGHNA; CDR2 reads YSLEER. CDR3 length: 13 amino acids. The CDR3 DNA reads as TGTGCCAGCAGCCAAGATCGGAACACTGAAGCTTTCTTT. Protein sequence: CASSQDRNTEAFF.

The J gene is TRBJ1-2, the V gene TRBV29-1; D is ambiguous. The germline V and J ends were trimmed by 4 bases and 7 bases, with 13 bases remaining between them. This CDR3 has 12 residues. From germline, CDR1 is SQVTM and CDR2 ANQGSEA. CDR3 amino acids: CSVASNSGGYTF. DNA for the CDR3: TGCAGCGTTGCGTCAAACAGCGGTGGCTACACCTTC.

J is TRBJ2-6 and V is TRBV12-3 or TRBV12-4; D is possibly TRBD1 (7 bases). Trimming pared 6 bases from V and 4 bases from J, leaving 19 bases between. This CDR3 spans 17 amino acids. In nucleotides, the CDR3 is TGTGCCAGCAGCCAGGGACAGCGTGGAGGGGGGGCCAACGTCCTGACTTTC. Its protein product is CASSQGQRGGGANVLTF.

J is TRBJ2-1 and V is TRBV6-6, with D perhaps matching TRBD1 or TRBD2 (5 bases each). Trimming pared 7 bases from V and 2 bases from J, leaving 12 bases between. The CDR3 is 14 residues long. Germline V gene lookup returns CDR1 MNHNY and CDR2 SVGAGI (reference sequence). CDR3: CASKTGQAYNEQFF. CDR3 coding DNA: TGTGCCAGCAAAACGGGGCAGGCCTACAATGAGCAGTTCTTC.

The chain couples TRBV5-4 to TRBJ1-4; 10 bases are shared with TRBD1. The CDR3 is 15 residues long. Germline V gives CDR1 SGHNT, CDR2 YYREEE (reference sequence). V gave up 4 bases and J gave up 7 bases; unmatched junction bases: 7. Written as DNA, the CDR3 is TGTGCCAGCAGCCTCGGACAGGGGGAAGTTGAAAAACTGTTTTTT. Its protein is CASSLGQGEVEKLFF.

The chain carries TRBV2 and TRBJ2-5; D remains ambiguous. V was clipped by 8 bases and J by 2 bases, with 9 bases between them. CDR3 size: 12 residues. Looked up from germline, CDR1 is SNHLY and CDR2 is FYNNEI. In DNA, the CDR3 is TGTGCCAGCCAGCTCCAGCAAGAGACCCAGTACTTC. Amino acids: CASQLQQETQYF. Looking up the rest from reference TRBV2 and TRBJ2-5 gives the full variable domain: EPEVTQTPSHQVTQMGQEVILRCVPISNHLYFYWYRQILGQKVEFLVSFYNNEISEKSEIFDDQFSVERPDGSNFTLKIRSTKLEDSAMYFCASQLQQETQYFGPGTRLLVL.

This chain uses TRBV2 with TRBJ2-3; 7 bases map to TRBD2. The CDR3 is made up of 14 amino acids. The germline V gene encodes CDR1 SNHLY and CDR2 FYNNEI. Trimming took 6 bases from V and 5 from J; bases not matched to a gene: 8. For the CDR3, the DNA is TGTGCCAGCAGCCCCCGGGGGGAGGAAGATACGCAGTATTTT. Amino acid sequence: CASSPRGEEDTQYF.

This clonotype showed up just once. The genes are TRBV20-1 and TRBJ1-1; 7 positions agree with TRBD1. CDR1 and CDR2 from the germline V gene are DFQATT and SNEGSKA (reference sequence). V was pared by 6 bases and J by 4 bases, with 8 bases of the junction left unmatched. This CDR3 comprises 13 residues. The CDR3 coding sequence is TGCAGTGCCGGGACAGCAAGGGTCACTGAAGCTTTCTTT. It is translated as CSAGTARVTEAFF.

The rearrangement joins TRBV29-1 to TRBJ1-2; D uncertain. Germline-derived CDR1 and CDR2 are SQVTM and ANQGSEA. This CDR3 has 14 residues. V was cut by 4 bases and J by 8 bases, with 20 bases left in between. DNA for the CDR3: TGCAGCGTTGTAACGCCCGCGGGGATCGGGGGCTACACCTTC. Translating it yields CSVVTPAGIGGYTF.

On this clonotype itself: Germline is not matched at one junction end, which may reflect a read error. V is TRBV7-2 and J is TRBJ2-1, with a weak D call TRBD2 (6 bases). Germline V CDR1 and CDR2: SGHTA, FQGNSA. The CDR3 extends over 17 amino acids. In nucleotides, the CDR3 is TGTGCCAGCAGCCTAGCCCCTGCGGGGATAGGGGCCAATGAGCAGTTCTTC. Encoded protein: CASSLAPAGIGANEQFF.

The V call is TRBV7-3, the J call TRBJ1-5; tentative D call: TRBD1 (5 bases). From germline, CDR1 is SGHTA and CDR2 FQGTGA. The CDR3 sequence is 18 residues long. V lost 5 bases to trimming and J lost 0 bases, with 20 bases between them. The CDR3 region has the DNA TGTGCCAGCAGCCCCTCGACAGCCCTCTCCTATAGCAATCAGCCCCAGCATTTT. Its translation: CASSPSTALSYSNQPQHF.

This clonotype came up once. This chain's CDR3 is CSTRTGPYEQYF. The CDR3 DNA reads as TGCAGCACTAGGACAGGGCCCTACGAGCAGTACTTC. The chain carries TRBV29-1 and TRBJ2-7; 8 positions match TRBD1. The J segment lost 2 bases and the V segment lost 8 bases, leaving 5 bases of the junction unmatched. The CDR3 has 12 amino acids. Germline V gives CDR1 SQVTM, CDR2 ANQGSEA.

The V call is TRBV20-1, the J call TRBJ1-1, with TRBD1 as a possible D gene (5 bases). V was cut by 0 bases and J by 0 bases, with 8 bases left in between. The CDR3 length is 14 residues. Germline V CDR1 and CDR2: DFQATT, SNEGSKA (reference sequence). CDR3 DNA sequence: TGCAGTGCTAGAGATTCAGGGTTGAACACTGAAGCTTTCTTT. Amino acids: CSARDSGLNTEAFF.

The chain couples TRBV4-2 to TRBJ2-7, with D maybe TRBD1 (6 bases). Per germline, CDR1 LGHNA and CDR2 YNFKEQ. The CDR3 covers 16 residues. V was clipped by 0 bases and J by 0 bases, with 12 bases between them. The CDR3 region has the DNA TGTGCCAGCAGCCAAGAGTATAGGACAGCCTCCTACGAGCAGTACTTC. Translated, it gives CASSQEYRTASYEQYF.

This sequence joins TRBV23-1 and TRBJ2-1, with D maybe TRBD1 (6 bases). TRBV23-1 is treated as an ORF (open reading frame) with a function not yet certain. This CDR3 contains 15 residues. The V and J ends lost 2 bases and 9 bases respectively, with 17 bases between them. The CDR3 loop is CASSQSRGTRTEQFF. For the CDR3, the DNA is TGCGCCAGCAGTCAAAGTAGGGGGACGCGTACTGAGCAGTTCTTC.

The chain combines TRBV7-2 with TRBJ2-1; possibly TRBD2 for D (5 bases). The CDR3 extends over 15 amino acids. Between the trimmed V and J ends, which lost 2 bases and 2 bases, there was a span of 10 bases. In germline, CDR1 is SGHTA, CDR2 FQGNSA. For the CDR3, the DNA is TGTGCCAGCAGCTTAACGGGGAAAGCCTACAATGAGCAGTTCTTC. Amino acid sequence: CASSLTGKAYNEQFF.